Presented here are 23 T cell receptor beta chains from one specimen sequenced in a study of cytomegalovirus exposure and HLA in healthy donors. The primer mix had 60 Vbeta and 13 Jbeta primers. The method was immunoSEQ multiplex PCR; TCRdb's version includes in-frame clones alone and lacks a portion of them. This table holds approximately 80,000 clones, roughly 72% found once. The sample consisted of PBMCs. The receptors here all came from a woman between 40 and 55 years old in good health and CMV-seropositive.

The chain employs TRBV28 and TRBJ1-2, with 7 bases identical to TRBD1. The V gene's germline CDR1 is MDHEN and CDR2 SYDVKM. The CDR3 runs 16 residues. The V and J ends lost 0 bases and 2 bases, in that order; junction bases with no gene match: 6. The CDR3 region is CASSLWGDSLNYGYTF. The CDR3 nucleotides are TGTGCCAGCAGTTTATGGGGGGACAGCCTCAACTATGGCTACACCTTC.

The gene calls are TRBV28 and TRBJ1-5, with no clear D. CDR3 length equals 12 residues. Germline V gene sequence: CDR1 MDHEN, CDR2 SYDVKM. Trimming left V 6 bases short and J 4 bases short, with 7 bases between. As DNA, the CDR3 is TGTGCCAGCAGACTAACTAATCAGCCCCAGCATTTT. Protein product: CASRLTNQPQHF.

The chain is built from TRBV28 and TRBJ1-2; a possible D gene is TRBD1 (6 bases). Germline-derived CDR1 and CDR2 are MDHEN and SYDVKM. The CDR3 has 13 amino acids. V was cut by 7 bases and J by 5 bases, with 14 bases left in between. The CDR3 nucleotides read TGTGCCAGCAACCCAGGGGCCTGGTATGGCTACACCTTC. Protein sequence: CASNPGAWYGYTF.

A remark on this clone: Other DNA sequences of this sample code for an identical CDR3. This chain uses TRBV7-2 with TRBJ1-4; D call uncertain. The length of the CDR3 is 12 residues. Germline V lookup: CDR1 SGHTA, CDR2 FQGNSA. V lost 5 bases to trimming and J lost 5 bases, with 6 bases between them. The CDR3 coding sequence is TGTGCCAGCAGCCTCGGGAATGAAAAACTGTTTTTT. This translates into CASSLGNEKLFF.

The rearrangement uses TRBV30 and TRBJ2-7; D is undetermined. CDR3 size: 14 residues. Trimming shortened V by 0 bases and J by 1 base, and 10 bases separated the two germline ends. Looked up from germline, CDR1 is GTSNPN and CDR2 is SVGIG (reference sequence). The CDR3 DNA reads as TGTGCCTGGAGTGTTCAGGAATTATCCTACGAGCAGTACTTC. As protein: CAWSVQELSYEQYF.

The table lists this clone with a count of one. The chain recombines TRBV12-5 with TRBJ2-1, with 9 nucleotides matching TRBD2. V lost 8 bases, J lost 1 base, and 15 bases stayed unmatched. The CDR3 runs to 18 residues. Germline CDR1 and CDR2: LGHNT and FRNRAP. CDR3 protein: CASQLALAGGGSYNEQFF. CDR3 DNA: TGTGCTAGTCAGCTGGCACTAGCGGGTGGTGGTTCCTACAATGAGCAGTTCTTC.

This rearrangement joins TRBV4-1 to TRBJ2-7; 11 bases match TRBD2. CDR3 size: 19 residues. Germline lookup yields CDR1 MGHRA and CDR2 YSYEKL. J lost 0 bases, V lost 4 bases, and 14 bases had no gene match. The CDR3 nucleotides are TGCGCCAGCAGCCTCAAGGGTACTAGCGGGAGCCGCAGCTCCTACGAGCAGTACTTC. As protein: CASSLKGTSGSRSSYEQYF.

The V call is TRBV2, the J call TRBJ2-7; 7 bases fit TRBD1. After removal of 7 bases from V and 2 bases from J, the junction contained 5 bases not matched to a gene. The CDR3 covers 13 residues. Per germline, CDR1 SNHLY and CDR2 FYNNEI. The CDR3 DNA is TGTGCCAGCACGACAGGGTTCGCCTACGAGCAGTACTTC. Its protein is CASTTGFAYEQYF.

This rearrangement joins TRBV6-6 to TRBJ2-5, with TRBD2 matching 15 bases. The CDR3 loop spans 13 amino acids. Germline V lookup: CDR1 MNHNY, CDR2 SVGAGI (reference sequence). The CDR3 loop is CGTSGGVGETQYF. The CDR3 DNA is TGTGGGACTAGCGGGGGGGTCGGGGAGACCCAGTACTTC.

In this sample, this clone turned up once. The chain joins TRBV21-1 to TRBJ1-2; the table's D call, TRBD1, has no DNA check behind it. TRBV21-1 is an annotated pseudogene. This CDR3 is built from 13 residues. CDR3 DNA: TGTGCCAGCAGGTACAGACGGAACTATGGCTACACCTTC. Protein product: CASRYRRNYGYTF.

The chain employs TRBV9 and TRBJ2-5, with 8 bases matching TRBD2. The CDR3 covers 14 residues. Per the germline V gene, CDR1 is SGDLS and CDR2 is YYNGEE. Losses at the gene ends were 3 bases for V and 4 bases for J; bases not matched to a gene: 5. In DNA, the CDR3 is TGTGCCAGCAGCGCGGGAGGGGGAGCAGAGACCCAGTACTTC. It translates to CASSAGGGAETQYF. The full variable domain, rest sourced from reference TRBV9 and TRBJ2-5, is DSGVTQTPKHLITATGQRVTLRCSPRSGDLSVYWYQQSLDQGLQFLIQYYNGEERAKGNILERFSAQQFPDLHSELNLSSLELGDSALYFCASSAGGGAETQYFGPGTRLLVL.

The V and J genes are TRBV6-5 and TRBJ2-7, with TRBD2 as a possible D gene (5 bases). The CDR3 has 14 residues. Between the trimmed V and J ends, which lost 6 bases and 3 bases, there was a span of 15 bases. The germline V gene encodes CDR1 MNHEY and CDR2 SVGAGI. The DNA of the CDR3 is TGTGCCAGCAGCCGGACGGACTCTCTCTACGAGCAGTACTTC. Residues: CASSRTDSLYEQYF.

The genes are TRBV19 and TRBJ2-1, with D possibly matching TRBD1 (6 bases). Germline lookup yields CDR1 LNHDA and CDR2 SQIVND (reference sequence). This CDR3 has 13 amino acids. V was clipped by 3 bases and J by 9 bases, with 12 bases between them. Written as DNA, the CDR3 is TGTGCCAGTAGTATGGCCAGGGGCACTGAGCAGTTCTTC. This gives the protein CASSMARGTEQFF.

The V and J genes are TRBV4-3 and TRBJ1-1; the D gene is possibly TRBD1 (5 bases). Germline loops: CDR1 LGHNA, CDR2 YSLEER. The length of the CDR3 is 14 residues. Trimming removed 3 bases at V and 1 base at J, with 9 bases between. CDR3 residues: CASSHPDRNTEAFF. The CDR3 DNA follows: TGCGCCAGCAGCCACCCCGACAGGAACACTGAAGCTTTCTTT.

V gene TRBV30 combines with J gene TRBJ1-5; the D gene is possibly TRBD1 (5 bases). Deletions cut 5 bases from V and 6 bases from J, with 14 bases between. CDR1 GTSNPN and CDR2 SVGIG come from the germline V gene (reference sequence). This CDR3 has 13 amino acids. CDR3 bases: TGTGCCTGGGGCCGGGACTCGGGTCAGCCCCAGCATTTT. Translation: CAWGRDSGQPQHF.

The genes are TRBV29-1 and TRBJ2-1; D not resolved. Deletions cut 4 bases from V and 8 bases from J, with 12 bases between. This CDR3 has 12 amino acids. From germline, CDR1 is SQVTM and CDR2 ANQGSEA. The DNA for the CDR3 is TGCAGCGTTGTTGTGCAGGTCGATGAGCAGTTCTTC. It specifies CSVVVQVDEQFF.

The V and J genes are TRBV2 and TRBJ1-1; 8 bases agree with TRBD1. CDR3 length: 18 amino acids. Germline V CDR1 and CDR2: SNHLY, FYNNEI. Trimming removed 6 bases from V and 5 bases from J; junction bases left unmatched: 20. CDR3 sequence: CASRKARGRGTSETEAFF. The CDR3 coding sequence is TGTGCCAGCAGGAAAGCCAGGGGGCGCGGGACCTCGGAGACTGAAGCTTTCTTT. The whole variable domain, filled in from reference TRBV2 and TRBJ1-1, reads EPEVTQTPSHQVTQMGQEVILRCVPISNHLYFYWYRQILGQKVEFLVSFYNNEISEKSEIFDDQFSVERPDGSNFTLKIRSTKLEDSAMYFCASRKARGRGTSETEAFFGQGTRLTVV.

V and J are TRBV5-6 and TRBJ2-2; 7 bases align to TRBD1. Looked up from germline, CDR1 is SGHDT and CDR2 is YYEEEE. The trim removed 4 bases at V and 3 bases at J, leaving 15 bases unmatched. CDR3 length: 18 amino acids. CDR3 region: CASSTYKTGKRYTGELFF. The CDR3 nucleotides read TGTGCCAGCAGCACGTATAAGACAGGGAAAAGGTACACCGGGGAGCTGTTTTTT.

The chain uses TRBV7-8 and TRBJ2-3; D is undetermined. CDR1 is SGHVS, CDR2 FQNEAQ, per germline. Trimming cost V 7 bases and J 5 bases, with 13 bases left between them. The CDR3 runs to 13 residues. CDR3 sequence (DNA): TGTGCCAGCACCCCCGGTTTCGGAGATACGCAGTATTTT. This codes for CASTPGFGDTQYF. Variable domain in full (rest from reference TRBV7-8 and TRBJ2-3): GAGVSQSPRYKVAKRGQDVALRCDPISGHVSLFWYQQALGQGPEFLTYFQNEAQLDKSGLPSDRFFAERPEGSVSTLKIQRTQQEDSAVYLCASTPGFGDTQYFGPGTRLTVL.

This clone was seen a single time. This chain links TRBV10-1 with TRBJ2-1; 12 bases are shared with TRBD2. V dropped 6 bases and J dropped 7; count of bases not matched to a gene: 10. CDR1 is WNHNN, CDR2 SYGVQD, per germline (reference sequence). The CDR3 covers 16 residues. The CDR3: CASSSGATSGGNEQFF. The CDR3 nucleotides read TGCGCCAGCAGCTCCGGCGCGACTAGCGGGGGTAATGAGCAGTTCTTC.

This clone was counted only a few times. This chain joins TRBV2 and TRBJ1-1; a possible D gene is TRBD1 (6 bases). The CDR3 extends over 14 amino acids. Germline V gene lookup returns CDR1 SNHLY and CDR2 FYNNEI. V shed 8 bases and J shed 4 bases, with 17 bases lying between them. CDR3 loop: CASSRQEYGTEAFF. CDR3 nucleotide sequence: TGTGCCAGCTCCAGACAGGAGTACGGCACTGAAGCTTTCTTT.

J is TRBJ1-2 and V is TRBV5-1; 7 bases agree with TRBD1. The CDR3 consists of 16 residues. Germline trimming cut 4 bases from V and 1 base from J; bases unmatched to any gene: 10. The germline V gene encodes CDR1 SGHRS and CDR2 YFSETQ. CDR3 loop: CASSIGTGTVNYGYTF. DNA for the CDR3: TGCGCCAGCAGCATTGGTACCGGGACAGTTAACTATGGCTACACCTTC.

The chain couples TRBV6-6 to TRBJ1-2; possibly TRBD1 for D (6 bases). Germline V gene data show CDR1 as MNHNY and CDR2 as SVGAGI (reference sequence). This CDR3 is built from 12 residues. V was cut by 7 bases and J by 5 bases, with 11 bases left in between. Here the CDR3 DNA reads TGTGCCAGCAAAGGGACAACATATGGCTACACCTTC. This codes for CASKGTTYGYTF.